The sequence of this T cell receptor (beta chain) was determined in a study of T cells in Graves' hyperthyroidism and ophthalmopathy. Background on the study: Any treatment followed the collection of peripheral blood at initial diagnosis.

Uncontrolled infection, other autoimmune disease, pregnancy or lactation disqualified patients from enrolment. The J segment lost 4 bases and the V segment lost 1 base, leaving 9 bases of the junction unmatched. Germline lookup yields CDR1 MGHDK and CDR2 SYGVNS. The CDR3 has 17 amino acids. Amplification targeted TCR beta CDR3 regions from RNA transcripts. Carried out on the TCR CDR3, a first-round RT-PCR used the HTBI primer set. TCRdb used MiXCR to reprocess the multiplex PCR reads, holding one entry per CDR3 protein. The data contain 470,000 or so distinct CDR3 sequences, about 20% of them seen just once; the ten biggest clones take up about a quarter. The sample holds a few counts of this clonotype.

The receptor comes from a man aged 18 to 29 with Graves' hyperthyroidism. Sequencing used blood. The chain is built from TRBV25-1 and TRBJ2-2, with TRBD1 identical over 7 bases. The CDR3 nucleotides are TGTGCCAGCAGTGAATCTTTTGGGACAGAGAGCACCGGGGAGCTGTTTTTT. Protein: CASSESFGTESTGELFF.